This T cell receptor (beta chain) was sequenced in a study of blood T cell repertoires in COVID-19. Looking at the study overall: Spain, Italy and the United States supplied samples that represented acute and convalescent COVID-19.

CDR3 size: 13 residues. J gave up 4 bases and V 2 bases, and 5 bases lay outside the gene matches. The germline V gene encodes CDR1 GTSNPN and CDR2 SVGIG (reference sequence). Source study methods: It was from reference gene primer amplification that nucleated cell counts were estimated. This table comes from immunoSEQ multiplex PCR, and its TCRdb copy is limited to in-frame clones, with some not included. V and J calls plus clone size are reproduced from that table; the DNA served to infer D and trimming. Of approximately 210,000 clones listed, more than 70% are singletons. The sequenced sample was peripheral blood. This sequence was found in a woman aged 45-65 years with acute or convalescent COVID-19. The J gene is TRBJ2-7, the V gene TRBV30; 7 bases map to TRBD2. Here the CDR3 reads CAWSLGLVYEQYF. The CDR3, as DNA: TGTGCCTGGAGTCTAGGACTAGTTTACGAGCAGTACTTC.